This note documents a single TCR beta chain sequence. The antigen remains unidentified. CTLA-4 blockade using ipilimumab, together with focal radiation, was received by patients with chemo-refractory metastatic non-small-cell lung cancer. The CDR3 is 14 amino acids. V was cut by 5 bases and J by 6 bases, with 15 bases left in between. Germline V lookup: CDR1 SGHTA, CDR2 FQGNSA. Profiling relied on immunoSEQ multiplex PCR, and the TCRdb table lists in-frame clones only, not all of them. This sample has roughly 98,000 clones; approximately 83% occur once, and the top ten carry 13% to 15%. These data originate in a study of radiotherapy plus CTLA-4 blockade in lung cancer. Study details: Objective response rate was more than 15%; disease control rate, less than 40%. Study results and limitations: Blood TCR clones of tumor origin expanded after radiotherapy plus ipilimumab.

The chain carries TRBV7-2 and TRBJ2-3, with a tentative D call TRBD1 (5 bases). This receptor was taken from a human donor with non-small cell lung cancer that progressed on radiotherapy plus ipilimumab. The sample was peripheral blood, taken from a patient treated with radiotherapy plus ipilimumab. The CDR3 region has the DNA TGTGCCAGCAGCCTAAGGCGTAAGGGGGATACGCAGTATTTT. Its translation is CASSLRRKGDTQYF.